Below, 21 T cell receptor beta chains from the same sample are listed, as sequenced in a study of T cells in Graves' hyperthyroidism and ophthalmopathy. It was RNA transcripts that yielded the amplified TCR beta CDR3 regions. The HTBI set primed first-round TCR CDR3 RT-PCR. MiXCR, applied by TCRdb to the multiplex PCR reads, yields one record per CDR3 protein. This sample has around 190,000 distinct CDR3 sequences; over 15% occur once, and the top ten carry roughly 29%. What was sequenced was blood. These receptors were taken from a woman in her forties or fifties with Graves' hyperthyroidism.

This clonotype was recorded at least ten times. This rearrangement joins TRBV29-1 to TRBJ2-4; the D is unclear. The length of the CDR3 is 12 residues. V dropped 5 bases and J dropped 1 base, with 6 bases sitting between them. From germline, CDR1 is SQVTM and CDR2 ANQGSEA. The CDR3 region has the DNA TGCAGCGTTCTGGTTGCCAAAAACATTCAGTACTTC. Translating it yields CSVLVAKNIQYF.

This clonotype showed up just a few times. The rearrangement links TRBV20-1 to TRBJ1-2, with a weak D call TRBD1 (6 bases). The V and J ends lost 6 bases and 7 bases respectively, with 18 bases between them. The germline V gene encodes CDR1 DFQATT and CDR2 SNEGSKA (reference sequence). This CDR3 spans 13 amino acids. CDR3 coding DNA: TGCAGTGCCAAATTACAGGGCTCCCTTGGCTACACCTTC. Residues: CSAKLQGSLGYTF.

Many counts were recorded for this clonotype. V is TRBV18 and J is TRBJ2-3; no firm D call. The germline gives CDR1 KGHSH, CDR2 LQKENI. Deletions cut 2 bases from V and 0 bases from J, with 9 bases between. This CDR3 has 15 residues. The chain's CDR3 is CASSPELGSTDTQYF. The DNA of the CDR3 is TGTGCCAGCTCACCAGAATTGGGAAGCACAGATACGCAGTATTTT.

There are many counts of this clonotype. The J gene is TRBJ1-2, the V gene TRBV7-9; D call uncertain. The CDR3 consists of 16 residues. Germline V lookup: CDR1 SEHNR, CDR2 FQNEAQ (reference sequence). Trimming pared 1 base from V and 2 bases from J, leaving 14 bases between. This CDR3 reads CASSLDNPGGNYGYTF. The CDR3 region has the DNA TGTGCCAGCAGCTTAGATAATCCAGGAGGAAACTATGGCTACACCTTC.

This clonotype occurred a few times. A much larger clone sits a single nucleotide away, making a read error possible. V gene TRBV18 combines with J gene TRBJ1-2; 7 bases are shared with TRBD1. With 8 bases clipped from V and 4 bases from J, the junction kept 7 bases outside the gene matches. The CDR3 loop spans 13 amino acids. Germline V lookup: CDR1 KGHSH, CDR2 LQKENI. CDR3 nucleotide sequence: TGTGCCAGCCCCCCGACAGGGCGCTATGGCTACACCTTC. This sequence encodes CASPPTGRYGYTF. Drawing the rest from reference TRBV18 and TRBJ1-2, the complete variable domain is NAGVMQNPRHLVRRRGQEARLRCSPMKGHSHVYWYRQLPEEGLKFMVYLQKENIIDESGMPKERFSAEFPKEGPSILRIQQVVRGDSAAYFCASPPTGRYGYTFGSGTRLTVV.

This clonotype was found many times. The genes are TRBV9 and TRBJ2-7; 9 bases map to TRBD1. The trim removed 0 bases at V and 3 bases at J, leaving 4 bases unmatched. Looked up from germline, CDR1 is SGDLS and CDR2 is YYNGEE. The CDR3 sequence is 15 residues long. The CDR3 bases are TGTGCCAGCAGCGTAGGGACAGGGGAATACTACGAGCAGTACTTC. Translation: CASSVGTGEYYEQYF. The full variable domain, completed using reference TRBV9 and TRBJ2-7, is DSGVTQTPKHLITATGQRVTLRCSPRSGDLSVYWYQQSLDQGLQFLIQYYNGEERAKGNILERFSAQQFPDLHSELNLSSLELGDSALYFCASSVGTGEYYEQYFGPGTRLTVT.

In this sample, this clonotype turned up many times. V gene TRBV6-1 combines with J gene TRBJ2-5; tentatively, D is TRBD1 (6 bases). Germline CDR1 reads MNHNS; CDR2 reads SASEGT. This CDR3 contains 15 residues. Trimming left V 5 bases short and J 4 bases short, with 17 bases between. The CDR3 region is CASSRQQGLGETQYF. The CDR3 DNA reads as TGTGCCAGCAGTCGACAACAGGGATTGGGAGAGACCCAGTACTTC.

This clonotype was seen at least ten times. V gene TRBV12-3 or TRBV12-4 combines with J gene TRBJ1-1; D is possibly TRBD1 (6 bases). The V gene lost 0 bases and the J gene lost 3 bases, with 11 bases spanning the gap. CDR3 length: 15 amino acids. The CDR3 region is CASSLAPDRYTEAFF. The CDR3 nucleotides are TGTGCCAGCAGTTTAGCTCCCGACAGGTACACTGAAGCTTTCTTT.

This clonotype was detected many times. Sequence at one end of the junction differs from germline and may be a read error. The chain couples TRBV6-6 to TRBJ2-7; D is undetermined. CDR3 length equals 15 residues. In germline, CDR1 is MNHNY, CDR2 SVGAGI (reference sequence). The CDR3 sequence is CASSYAGGSSHEQYF. The CDR3 DNA sequence: TGTGCCAGCAGTTACGCCGGTGGTAGCTCCCACGAGCAGTACTTC.

This clonotype was picked up many times. This sequence joins TRBV7-3 and TRBJ2-1; 11 positions match TRBD2. With V trimmed by 5 bases and J by 8 bases, 17 bases remained unmatched. CDR1 and CDR2 (germline): SGHTA, FQGTGA. The CDR3 is made up of 18 amino acids. The CDR3: CASSDLAGGVPWSDEQFF. The CDR3, as DNA: TGTGCCAGCAGCGATCTAGCGGGGGGTGTGCCGTGGAGCGATGAGCAGTTCTTC.

This clonotype has ten or more counts. This sequence joins TRBV6-5 and TRBJ2-1; 9 bases match TRBD2. J was trimmed by 4 bases and V by 0 bases; bases with no gene match: 7. Germline V gives CDR1 MNHEY, CDR2 SVGAGI. This CDR3 spans 17 amino acids. This CDR3 is CASSYSGLAGSYNEQFF. CDR3 coding DNA: TGTGCCAGCAGTTACTCGGGGCTAGCGGGGAGTTACAATGAGCAGTTCTTC.

Ten or more counts support this clonotype. This chain connects TRBV18 to TRBJ1-1; possibly TRBD1 for D (6 bases). Trimming pared 8 bases from V and 2 bases from J, leaving 15 bases between. Germline V gives CDR1 KGHSH, CDR2 LQKENI. The CDR3 extends over 14 amino acids. The CDR3 loop reads CASRPGQQNTEAFF. DNA of the CDR3: TGTGCCAGCCGACCGGGACAACAAAACACTGAAGCTTTCTTT.

CDR3 region: CASSFRFPGSEAFF. In DNA form, the CDR3 reads TGTGCCAGCAGTTTTCGGTTTCCCGGTTCTGAAGCTTTCTTT. The V gene is TRBV28, the J gene TRBJ1-1; no reliable D call. The CDR3 length is 14 residues. The V end was cut by 3 bases, the J end by 6 bases, with 14 bases between. The germline CDR1 and CDR2 sequences are MDHEN and SYDVKM.

This clonotype was counted ten times or more. The chain employs TRBV28 and TRBJ1-5; D not resolved. Germline V CDR1 and CDR2: MDHEN, SYDVKM. V was cut by 6 bases and J by 0 bases, with 12 bases left in between. The CDR3 is made up of 15 amino acids. CDR3 DNA sequence: TGTGCCAGCAGCCTATTATCAGGTAGCAATCAGCCCCAGCATTTT. Its translation: CASSLLSGSNQPQHF.

This clonotype was seen ten or more times. The chain joins TRBV29-1 to TRBJ2-7; no firm D call. The CDR3 consists of 12 residues. Trimming stripped 7 bases from V and 2 bases from J, with 12 bases between. Germline values: CDR1 SQVTM, CDR2 ANQGSEA. CDR3 sequence (DNA): TGCAGCGGTCGGACGGCCACCTACGAGCAGTACTTC. Protein sequence: CSGRTATYEQYF.

J is TRBJ2-2 and V is TRBV4-1; D is unresolved. There are 15 residues in the CDR3. Germline values: CDR1 MGHRA, CDR2 YSYEKL. V was cut by 3 bases and J by 1 base, with 9 bases left in between. The CDR3 DNA is TGCGCCAGCAGCCAGATAGGCGGGAACACCGGGGAGCTGTTTTTT. This codes for CASSQIGGNTGELFF.

This clonotype was recorded many times. The CDR3 here is CASSIDEWPGELFF. CDR3 in DNA: TGTGCCAGTAGTATAGACGAATGGCCCGGGGAGCTGTTTTTT. The chain couples TRBV19 to TRBJ2-2; D call uncertain. Trimming removed 0 bases from V and 6 bases from J, with 8 bases in between. The CDR3 length is 14 residues. Germline assignment: CDR1 LNHDA and CDR2 SQIVND (reference sequence).

This chain joins TRBV19 and TRBJ2-7, with D perhaps TRBD1 (6 bases). This CDR3 spans 15 amino acids. V lost 5 bases and J 5 bases, leaving 19 bases between the germline ends. Germline CDR1 and CDR2: LNHDA and SQIVND (reference sequence). The CDR3 DNA sequence: TGTGCCAGTAGTCCATCTGACAGGCCCAAAGACGAGCAGTACTTC. Encoded protein: CASSPSDRPKDEQYF.

The chain carries TRBV2 and TRBJ2-7; D is possibly TRBD2 (6 bases). The CDR3 is 14 amino acids. The germline CDR1 and CDR2 sequences are SNHLY and FYNNEI. Trimming left V 5 bases short and J 4 bases short, with 15 bases between. The chain's CDR3 is CASSSEGTGYEQYF. DNA for the CDR3: TGTGCCAGCAGTAGCGAAGGGACTGGGTACGAGCAGTACTTC.

The rearrangement joins TRBV9 to TRBJ1-2; 9 bases fit TRBD1. Germline V lookup: CDR1 SGDLS, CDR2 YYNGEE. The CDR3 length is 15 residues. After removal of 4 bases from V and 5 bases from J, the junction contained 9 bases not matched to a gene. This chain's CDR3 is CASSPTSGQGYGYTF. CDR3 DNA: TGTGCCAGCAGCCCGACTTCAGGACAGGGGTATGGCTACACCTTC.

This rearrangement joins TRBV14 to TRBJ2-2, with D tentatively TRBD1 (6 bases). CDR3 length: 18 amino acids. Germline CDR1 and CDR2: SGHDN and FVKESK. V was trimmed by 3 bases and J by 4 bases, leaving 21 bases between them. DNA for the CDR3: TGTGCCAGCAGCCATCTAGGGGACAACATAGCAGCCACCGGGGAGCTGTTTTTT. This translates into CASSHLGDNIAATGELFF.